This T cell receptor beta chain was found in a study of T-cell reconstitution after alpha-beta-depleted transplantation in children. Study-level results: Expanded graft clones, several hundred of them, were reportedly the source of alpha-beta T cells about two months after transplant. Hyperexpanded clones declined; after one year, newly produced T cells mostly supplied diversity.

There are many counts of this clonotype. Its matching antigen is unknown. Unique molecular identifiers were built into the TCRbeta library. TCRdb reprocessed the PCR reads with MiXCR, giving one entry per CDR3 protein. The profile shows 700,000 to 850,000 distinct CDR3 sequences, 16% of them singletons. V was cut by 6 bases and J by 5 bases, with 16 bases left in between. The CDR3 has 14 amino acids. The rearrangement links TRBV12-3 or TRBV12-4 to TRBJ2-5, with a weak D call TRBD1 (6 bases). The sequence was obtained from a male patient between 5 and 17 years old who had a stem cell transplant for acute lymphoblastic leukemia, so the T cells may come from the graft donor. The sample was PBMCs, mostly from graft donor cells, taken 360 days after TCRalphabeta/CD19-depleted stem cell transplant. The CDR3 DNA sequence: TGTGCCAGCAGGGCCCTGAGGGGGTCGGAGACCCAGTACTTC. It encodes CASRALRGSETQYF.